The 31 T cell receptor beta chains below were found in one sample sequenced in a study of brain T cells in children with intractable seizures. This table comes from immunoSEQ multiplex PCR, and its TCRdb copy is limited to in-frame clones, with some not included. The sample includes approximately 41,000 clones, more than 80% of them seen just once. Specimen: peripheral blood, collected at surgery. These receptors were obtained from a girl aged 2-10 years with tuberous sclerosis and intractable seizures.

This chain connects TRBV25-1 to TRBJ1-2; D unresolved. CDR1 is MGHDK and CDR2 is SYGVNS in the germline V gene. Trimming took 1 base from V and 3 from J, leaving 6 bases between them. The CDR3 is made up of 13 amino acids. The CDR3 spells CASSESVDYGYTF. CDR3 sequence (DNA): TGTGCCAGCAGTGAATCGGTGGACTATGGCTACACCTTC.

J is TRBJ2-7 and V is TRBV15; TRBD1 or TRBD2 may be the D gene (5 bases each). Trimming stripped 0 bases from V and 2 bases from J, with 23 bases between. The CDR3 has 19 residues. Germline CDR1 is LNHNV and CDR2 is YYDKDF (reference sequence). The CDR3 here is CATSRDSLGTLGTPYEQYF. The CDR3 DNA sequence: TGTGCCACCAGCAGAGATAGCTTAGGGACCCTGGGGACCCCCTACGAGCAGTACTTC.

Written as DNA, the CDR3 is TGTGCCAGCAGTGAAATTTCGGGGAGGACAGATACGCAGTATTTT. Translation: CASSEISGRTDTQYF. The genes are TRBV6-1 and TRBJ2-3; the D gene is possibly TRBD2 (6 bases). In germline, CDR1 is MNHNS, CDR2 SASEGT. CDR3 length: 15 residues. V was shortened by 2 bases and J by 3 bases, with 12 bases between the two germline ends.

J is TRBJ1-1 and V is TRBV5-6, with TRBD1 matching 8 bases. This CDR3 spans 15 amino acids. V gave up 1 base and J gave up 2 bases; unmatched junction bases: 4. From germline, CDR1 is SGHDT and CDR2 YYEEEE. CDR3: CASSLYQGANTEAFF. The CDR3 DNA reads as TGTGCCAGCAGCTTGTATCAGGGGGCAAACACTGAAGCTTTCTTT.

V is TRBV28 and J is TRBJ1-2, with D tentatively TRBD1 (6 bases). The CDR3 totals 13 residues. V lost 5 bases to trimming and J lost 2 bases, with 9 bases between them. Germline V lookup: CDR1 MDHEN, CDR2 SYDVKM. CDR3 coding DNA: TGTGCCAGCAGTAACGGACAGAACTATGGCTACACCTTC. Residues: CASSNGQNYGYTF.

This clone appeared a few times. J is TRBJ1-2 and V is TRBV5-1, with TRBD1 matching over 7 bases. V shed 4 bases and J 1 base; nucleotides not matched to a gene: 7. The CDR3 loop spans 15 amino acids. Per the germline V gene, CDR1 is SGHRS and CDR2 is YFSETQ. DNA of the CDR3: TGCGCCAGCAGCCCACAGGGGCCAGATAACTATGGCTACACCTTC. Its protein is CASSPQGPDNYGYTF.

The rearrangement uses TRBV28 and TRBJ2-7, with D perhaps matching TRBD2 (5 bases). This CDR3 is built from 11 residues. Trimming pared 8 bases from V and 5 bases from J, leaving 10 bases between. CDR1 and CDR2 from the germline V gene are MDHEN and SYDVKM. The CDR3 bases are TGTGCCAGCGGTTGGCGGGACGAGCAGTACTTC. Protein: CASGWRDEQYF. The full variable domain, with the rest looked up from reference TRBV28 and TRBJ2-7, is DVKVTQSSRYLVKRTGEKVFLECVQDMDHENMFWYRQDPGLGLRLIYFSYDVKMKEKGDIPEGYSVSREKKERFSLILESASTNQTSMYLCASGWRDEQYFGPGTRLTVT.

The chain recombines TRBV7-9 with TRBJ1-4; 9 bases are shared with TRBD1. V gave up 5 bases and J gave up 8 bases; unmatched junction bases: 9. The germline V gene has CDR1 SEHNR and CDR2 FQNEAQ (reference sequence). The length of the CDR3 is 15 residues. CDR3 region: CASSPWDRVGEKLFF. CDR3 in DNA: TGTGCCAGCAGCCCGTGGGACAGGGTAGGAGAAAAACTGTTTTTT.

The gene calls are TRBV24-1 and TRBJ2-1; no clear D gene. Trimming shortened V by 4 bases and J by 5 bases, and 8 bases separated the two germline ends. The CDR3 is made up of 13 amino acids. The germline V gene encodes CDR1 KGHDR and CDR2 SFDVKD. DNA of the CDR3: TGTGCCACCAGTGACTATCAAGACAATGAGCAGTTCTTC. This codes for CATSDYQDNEQFF.

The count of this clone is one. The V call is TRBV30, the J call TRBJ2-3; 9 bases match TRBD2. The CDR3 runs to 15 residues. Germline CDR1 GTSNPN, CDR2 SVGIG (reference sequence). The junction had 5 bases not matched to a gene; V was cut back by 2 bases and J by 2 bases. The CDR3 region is CAWSPAGGFTDTQYF. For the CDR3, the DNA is TGTGCCTGGAGTCCCGCGGGGGGGTTCACAGATACGCAGTATTTT.

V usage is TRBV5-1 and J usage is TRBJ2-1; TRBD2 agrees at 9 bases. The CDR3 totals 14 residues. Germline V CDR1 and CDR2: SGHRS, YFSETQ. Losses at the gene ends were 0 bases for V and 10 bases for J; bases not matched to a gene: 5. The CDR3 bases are TGCGCCAGCAGCTTGGGACTAGCGGACGGAGAGCAGTTCTTC. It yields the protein CASSLGLADGEQFF.

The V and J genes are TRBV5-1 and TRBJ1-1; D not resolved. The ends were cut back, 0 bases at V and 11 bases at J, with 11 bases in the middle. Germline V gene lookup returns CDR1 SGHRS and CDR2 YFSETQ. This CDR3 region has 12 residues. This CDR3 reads CASSLAREVAFF. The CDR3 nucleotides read TGCGCCAGCAGCTTGGCTAGGGAGGTGGCTTTCTTT.

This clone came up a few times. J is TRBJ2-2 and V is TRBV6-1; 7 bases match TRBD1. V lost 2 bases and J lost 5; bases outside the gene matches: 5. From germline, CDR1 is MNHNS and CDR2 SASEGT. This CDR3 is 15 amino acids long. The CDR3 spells CASSERGGGTGELFF. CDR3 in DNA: TGTGCCAGCAGTGAACGAGGGGGCGGAACCGGGGAGCTGTTTTTT.

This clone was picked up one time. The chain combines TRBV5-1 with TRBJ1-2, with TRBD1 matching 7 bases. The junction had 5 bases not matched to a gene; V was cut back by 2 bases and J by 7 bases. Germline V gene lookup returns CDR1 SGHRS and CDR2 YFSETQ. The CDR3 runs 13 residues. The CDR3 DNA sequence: TGCGCCAGCAGCTTAACAGGGGATGTTGGCTACACCTTC. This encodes CASSLTGDVGYTF.

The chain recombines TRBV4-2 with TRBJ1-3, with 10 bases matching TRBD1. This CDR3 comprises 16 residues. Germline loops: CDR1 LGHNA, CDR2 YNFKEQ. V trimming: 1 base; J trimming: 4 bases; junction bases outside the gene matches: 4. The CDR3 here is CASSQVTGGVGNTIYF. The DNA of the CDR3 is TGTGCCAGCAGCCAAGTGACAGGGGGCGTCGGAAACACCATATATTTT.

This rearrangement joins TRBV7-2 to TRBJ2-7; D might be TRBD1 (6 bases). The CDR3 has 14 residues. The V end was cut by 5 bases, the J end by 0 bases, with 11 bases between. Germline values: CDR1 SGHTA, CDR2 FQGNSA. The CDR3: CASSPRTASYEQYF. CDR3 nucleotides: TGTGCCAGCAGCCCGAGGACAGCCTCCTACGAGCAGTACTTC.

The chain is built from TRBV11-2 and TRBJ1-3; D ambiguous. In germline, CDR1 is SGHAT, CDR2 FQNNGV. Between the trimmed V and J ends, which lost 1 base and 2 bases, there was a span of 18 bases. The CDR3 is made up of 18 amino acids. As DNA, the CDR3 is TGTGCCAGCAGCTTAGGCCCGAGTTTGCGGGTGCCTGGAAACACCATATATTTT. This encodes CASSLGPSLRVPGNTIYF.

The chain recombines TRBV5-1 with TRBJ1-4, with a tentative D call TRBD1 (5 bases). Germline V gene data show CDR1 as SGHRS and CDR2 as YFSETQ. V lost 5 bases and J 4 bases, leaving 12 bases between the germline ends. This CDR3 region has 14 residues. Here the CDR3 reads CASSRQPSNEKLFF. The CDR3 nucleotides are TGCGCCAGCAGTAGACAGCCAAGTAATGAAAAACTGTTTTTT. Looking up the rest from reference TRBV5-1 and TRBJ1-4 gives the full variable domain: KAGVTQTPRYLIKTRGQQVTLSCSPISGHRSVSWYQQTPGQGLQFLFEYFSETQRNKGNFPGRFSGRQFSNSRSEMNVSTLELGDSALYLCASSRQPSNEKLFFGSGTQLSVL.

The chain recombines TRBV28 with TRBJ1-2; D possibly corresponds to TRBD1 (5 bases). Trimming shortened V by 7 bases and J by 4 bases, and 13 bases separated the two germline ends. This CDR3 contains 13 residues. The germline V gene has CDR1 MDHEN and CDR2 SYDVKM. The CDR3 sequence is CASTPPGSYGYTF. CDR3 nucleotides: TGTGCCAGCACCCCCCCAGGGAGCTATGGCTACACCTTC.

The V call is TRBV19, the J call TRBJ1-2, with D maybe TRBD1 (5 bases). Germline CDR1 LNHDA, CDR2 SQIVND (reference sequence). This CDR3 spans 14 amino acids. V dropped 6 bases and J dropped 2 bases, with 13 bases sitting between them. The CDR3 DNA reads TGTGCCAGTAGAATGAAGGGGTCAAACTATGGCTACACCTTC. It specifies CASRMKGSNYGYTF.

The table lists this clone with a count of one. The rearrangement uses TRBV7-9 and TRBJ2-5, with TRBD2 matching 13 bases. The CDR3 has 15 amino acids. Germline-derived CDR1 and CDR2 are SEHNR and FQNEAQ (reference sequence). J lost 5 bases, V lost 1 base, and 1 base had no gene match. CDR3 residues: CASSLGGLAGETQYF. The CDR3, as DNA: TGTGCCAGCAGCTTAGGGGGACTAGCGGGGGAGACCCAGTACTTC.

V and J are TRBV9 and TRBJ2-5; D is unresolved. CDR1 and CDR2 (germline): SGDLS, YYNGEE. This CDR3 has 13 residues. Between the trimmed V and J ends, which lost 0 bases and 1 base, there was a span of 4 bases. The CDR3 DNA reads TGTGCCAGCAGCGTAGTCCCCCAAGAGACCCAGTACTTC. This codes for CASSVVPQETQYF.

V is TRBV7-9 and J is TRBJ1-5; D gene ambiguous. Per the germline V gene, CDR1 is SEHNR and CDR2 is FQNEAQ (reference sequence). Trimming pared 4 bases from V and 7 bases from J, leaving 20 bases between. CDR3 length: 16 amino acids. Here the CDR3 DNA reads TGTGCCAGCAGCTCAACCGACTCTAATCACGGCCAGCCCCAGCATTTT. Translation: CASSSTDSNHGQPQHF.

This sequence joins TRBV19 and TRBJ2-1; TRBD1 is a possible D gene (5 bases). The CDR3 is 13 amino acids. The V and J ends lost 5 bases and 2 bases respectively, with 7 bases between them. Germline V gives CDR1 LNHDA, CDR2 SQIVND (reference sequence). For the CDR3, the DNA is TGTGCCAGTAGTGTGGACACCTACAATGAGCAGTTCTTC. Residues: CASSVDTYNEQFF.

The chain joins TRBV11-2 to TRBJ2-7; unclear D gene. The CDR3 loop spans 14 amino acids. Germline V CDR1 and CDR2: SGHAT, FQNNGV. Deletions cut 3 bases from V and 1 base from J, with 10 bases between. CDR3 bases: TGTGCCAGCAGCTTTCTTCCCATATCCTACGAGCAGTACTTC. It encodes CASSFLPISYEQYF.

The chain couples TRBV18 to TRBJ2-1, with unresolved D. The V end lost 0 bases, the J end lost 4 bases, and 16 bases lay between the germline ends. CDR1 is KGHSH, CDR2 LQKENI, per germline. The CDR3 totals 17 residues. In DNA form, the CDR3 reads TGTGCCAGCTCACCACCGTTGACGGTTCTTGGATACAATGAGCAGTTCTTC. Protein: CASSPPLTVLGYNEQFF.

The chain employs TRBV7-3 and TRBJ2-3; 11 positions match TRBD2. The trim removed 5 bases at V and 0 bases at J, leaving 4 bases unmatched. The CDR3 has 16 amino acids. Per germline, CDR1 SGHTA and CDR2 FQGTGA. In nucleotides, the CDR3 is TGTGCCAGCAGCAGGCTAGCGGGGGGTAGCACAGATACGCAGTATTTT. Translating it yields CASSRLAGGSTDTQYF.

CDR3 loop: CASNKEPGQATGELFF. The CDR3 DNA is TGTGCCAGCAACAAGGAACCGGGACAAGCCACCGGGGAGCTGTTTTTT. The chain uses TRBV14 and TRBJ2-2; tentative D call: TRBD1 (6 bases). This CDR3 is 16 amino acids long. Deletions cut 7 bases from V and 4 bases from J, with 19 bases between. Germline CDR1 reads SGHDN; CDR2 reads FVKESK.

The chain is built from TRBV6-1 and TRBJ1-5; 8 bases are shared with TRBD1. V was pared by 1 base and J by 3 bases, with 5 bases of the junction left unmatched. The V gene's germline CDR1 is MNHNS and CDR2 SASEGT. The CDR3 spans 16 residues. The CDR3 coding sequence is TGTGCCAGCAGTGAAGTGACAGGGGCGGTCAATCAGCCCCAGCATTTT. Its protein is CASSEVTGAVNQPQHF.

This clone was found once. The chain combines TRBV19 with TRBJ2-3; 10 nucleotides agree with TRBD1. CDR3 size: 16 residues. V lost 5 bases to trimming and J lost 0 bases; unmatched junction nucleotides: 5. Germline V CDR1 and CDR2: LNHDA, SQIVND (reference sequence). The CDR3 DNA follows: TGTGCCAGTAGTTCCGGGACAGGGGTTAGCACAGATACGCAGTATTTT. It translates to CASSSGTGVSTDTQYF.

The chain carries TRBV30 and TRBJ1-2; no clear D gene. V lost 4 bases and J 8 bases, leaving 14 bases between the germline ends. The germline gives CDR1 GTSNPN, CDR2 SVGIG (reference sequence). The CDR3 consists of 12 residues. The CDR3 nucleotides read TGTGCCTGGAACTCGAACGACCGGGGCTACACCTTC. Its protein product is CAWNSNDRGYTF.